This note documents a single T cell receptor (beta chain) sequence. The data are from a study of T cell changes during pregnancy in multiple sclerosis. V gave up 0 bases and J gave up 4 bases; unmatched junction bases: 3. CDR3 length equals 15 residues. CDR1 SGHTS and CDR2 YDEGEE come from the germline V gene. Only in-frame clones appear in the TCRdb table, and some are missing; sequencing was by immunoSEQ multiplex PCR. The repertoire holds about 86,000 clones, with 80% to 95% as singletons. The chain carries TRBV5-8 and TRBJ2-5; TRBD2 matches at 10 bases. This sample comprised peripheral blood, obtained in the first trimester of pregnancy. The receptor was isolated from a female donor in good health, enrolled as a control in a pregnancy study. For the CDR3, the DNA is TGTGCCAGCAGCTTGGTACTAGCGGGGTTAGAGACCCAGTACTTC. Its translation is CASSLVLAGLETQYF.